This record covers a single TCR beta chain. This CDR3 contains 16 residues. V was pared by 8 bases and J by 2 bases, with 16 bases between. This sample is part of a study of CD8 T cells in Susac syndrome. RNA was extracted with the RNeasy kit, and a quantity of roughly 0.5 to 1 ug was reverse transcribed using random hexamers. TCRdb re-called the immunoSEQ multiplex PCR reads through MiXCR, storing one row per CDR3 protein. The sample lists fewer than 300,000 distinct CDR3 sequences, 70% to 90% occurring once. The V and J genes are TRBV12-3 or TRBV12-4 and TRBJ2-6, with D unclear. The receptor was isolated from a human donor with multiple sclerosis. Sequencing input: CD8+ T cells from PBMCs. In nucleotides, the CDR3 is TGTGCCAGCCGAACCGAATCGGGCGCTGGGGCCAACGTCCTGACTTTC. This codes for CASRTESGAGANVLTF.